The sequence of this TCR beta chain was determined in a study of shared clonotypes between healthy human individuals. Method: immunoSEQ multiplex PCR; TCRdb's copy keeps in-frame clones and lacks some. The repertoire consists of some 800,000 clones, with about 91% occurring once and the leading ten covering under 30%. The CDR3 sequence is 13 residues long. Trimming took off 1 base at V and 5 bases at J, with 8 bases between the two ends. Per germline, CDR1 SEHNR and CDR2 FQNEAQ (reference sequence). Comments on this clone: The sample contains more than one DNA sequence encoding this CDR3.

Naive CD8 populations comprised CD45RO-negative cells positively selected for CCR7, excluding terminally differentiated effector memory CD45RA+ cells. The source is a young man in good health. The chain links TRBV7-9 to TRBJ1-1; D uncertain. Sequenced input: naive CD8+ T cells sorted from blood. CDR3 bases: TGTGCCAGCAGCTTAGGCGGAGGAACTGAAGCTTTCTTT. Its protein product is CASSLGGGTEAFF.